This passage covers 26 T cell receptor beta chains from one sample sequenced in a study of identical twins. One entry per CDR3 protein, called by TCRdb with MiXCR from the 5' RACE reads. The data contain fewer than 250,000 distinct CDR3 sequences, approximately 7% of them singletons. These data were also reused for a study on yellow fever vaccine responses in identical twins.

The sequenced material came from memory (CD45RO+) T cells sorted from blood. The receptors shown here come from a woman between 18 and 30 years old in good health.

This clonotype was found many times. The DNA for the CDR3 is TGTGCCAGCAGTGGGGACAGGGAACAGTATTTT. It is translated as CASSGDREQYF. The chain carries TRBV2 and TRBJ2-3, with TRBD1 identical over 9 bases. CDR3 length: 11 amino acids. Trimming cost V 4 bases and J 12 bases; bases outside gene matches: 2. Germline assignment: CDR1 SNHLY and CDR2 FYNNEI.

This clonotype was seen a handful of times. The rearrangement joins TRBV10-3 to TRBJ2-2; D may be TRBD1 or TRBD2 (6 bases each). CDR1 and CDR2 from the germline V gene are ENHRY and SYGVKD. The CDR3 contains 14 residues. V shed 3 bases and J shed 6 bases, with 11 bases lying between them. The CDR3 here is CAISEAGEAGELFF. The CDR3 nucleotides are TGTGCCATCAGTGAAGCAGGGGAGGCCGGGGAGCTGTTTTTT.

This chain joins TRBV5-6 and TRBJ2-5; D gene ambiguous. CDR1 SGHDT and CDR2 YYEEEE come from the germline V gene. V shed 1 base and J shed 5 bases, with 9 bases lying between them. CDR3 length: 13 amino acids. Here the CDR3 reads CASSLRLQETQYF. The CDR3 DNA sequence: TGTGCCAGCAGCTTGCGTCTCCAGGAGACCCAGTACTTC. Complete variable domain (other parts from reference TRBV5-6 and TRBJ2-5): DAGVTQSPTHLIKTRGQQVTLRCSPKSGHDTVSWYQQALGQGPQFIFQYYEEEERQRGNFPDRFSGHQFPNYSSELNVNALLLGDSALYLCASSLRLQETQYFGPGTRLLVL.

The CDR3 sequence: CASSLGQGGPETQYF. The CDR3 bases are TGTGCCAGCAGCCTGGGACAGGGAGGTCCGGAGACCCAGTACTTC. The rearrangement joins TRBV11-3 to TRBJ2-5; the match to TRBD1 covers 9 bases. V dropped 5 bases and J dropped 5; count of bases not matched to a gene: 9. This CDR3 has 15 amino acids. Germline V gene lookup returns CDR1 SGHNT and CDR2 YENEEA.

V and J are TRBV6-5 and TRBJ2-1; no firm D call. V was trimmed by 8 bases and J by 4 bases, leaving 6 bases between them. This CDR3 contains 11 residues. From germline, CDR1 is MNHEY and CDR2 SVGAGI. The CDR3 sequence is CASGKYNEQFF. CDR3 DNA: TGTGCCAGCGGAAAGTACAATGAGCAGTTCTTC.

This clonotype was counted between two and nine times. J is TRBJ2-7 and V is TRBV2; D may be TRBD1 (6 bases). Germline V lookup: CDR1 SNHLY, CDR2 FYNNEI. This CDR3 comprises 12 residues. The V gene lost 5 bases and the J gene lost 2 bases, with 7 bases spanning the gap. The CDR3 DNA reads TGTGCCAGCAGTAAGGGGGCCTACGAGCAGTACGTC. The encoded protein is CASSKGAYEQYV.

This clonotype was seen repeatedly, ten times or more. This chain links TRBV5-1 with TRBJ1-4; D ambiguous. V was clipped by 4 bases and J by 0 bases, with 13 bases between them. The CDR3 extends over 16 amino acids. Germline values: CDR1 SGHRS, CDR2 YFSETQ. In DNA, the CDR3 is TGCGCCAGCAGCCCATCGCCCGGGACAACTAATGAAAAACTGTTTTTT. Translated, it gives CASSPSPGTTNEKLFF.

This clonotype was seen many times. The chain employs TRBV7-9 and TRBJ1-2; maybe TRBD1 (6 bases). The germline CDR1 and CDR2 sequences are SEHNR and FQNEAQ (reference sequence). V was shortened by 1 base and J by 1 base, with 10 bases between the two germline ends. This CDR3 has 15 amino acids. The CDR3 region has the DNA TGTGCCAGCAGCTTAGGCGGGGGGCGTAACTATGGCTACACCTTC. This encodes CASSLGGGRNYGYTF. Using reference TRBV7-9 and TRBJ1-2 for the parts outside the CDR3, the full variable domain is DTGVSQNPRHKITKRGQNVTFRCDPISEHNRLYWYRQTLGQGPEFLTYFQNEAQLEKSRLLSDRFSAERPKGSFSTLEIQRTEQGDSAMYLCASSLGGGRNYGYTFGSGTRLTVV.

The V call is TRBV6-4, the J call TRBJ2-3; 11 bases are shared with TRBD2. CDR1 and CDR2 from the germline V gene are MRHNA and SNTAGT. The J segment lost 5 bases and the V segment lost 3 bases, leaving 7 bases of the junction unmatched. CDR3 length: 16 residues. The CDR3: CASSDGLAGGRDTQYF. In DNA, the CDR3 is TGTGCCAGCAGTGATGGTCTAGCGGGGGGAAGAGATACGCAGTATTTT.

The chain employs TRBV15 and TRBJ2-5, with D unclear. This CDR3 is built from 15 residues. Germline-derived CDR1 and CDR2 are LNHNV and YYDKDF (reference sequence). V was pared by 0 bases and J by 5 bases, with 13 bases between. The CDR3 region has the DNA TGTGCCACCAGCAGAGACCTCAAGGATTCGGAGACCCAGTACTTC. Protein sequence: CATSRDLKDSETQYF.

This clonotype was detected ten times or more. The genes are TRBV12-3 or TRBV12-4 and TRBJ2-7; D possibly corresponds to TRBD1 (6 bases). Trimming shortened V by 0 bases and J by 1 base, and 7 bases separated the two germline ends. This CDR3 contains 14 residues. The CDR3 protein is CASSLATGSYEQYF. The CDR3, as DNA: TGTGCCAGCAGTTTAGCGACAGGATCCTACGAGCAGTACTTC.

In this sample, this clonotype turned up a few times. In DNA, the CDR3 is TGTGCCAGCAGCCAAGATGCTAACTCCTACGAGCAGTACTTC. Translation: CASSQDANSYEQYF. The V call is TRBV4-2, the J call TRBJ2-7; D uncertain. V gave up 0 bases and J gave up 0 bases, with 6 bases separating them. Germline values: CDR1 LGHNA, CDR2 YNFKEQ. The CDR3 is made up of 14 amino acids.

V is TRBV14 and J is TRBJ1-2; the D gene is possibly TRBD1 (6 bases). CDR3 length equals 16 residues. In germline, CDR1 is SGHDN, CDR2 FVKESK. Trimming removed 5 bases at V and 2 bases at J, with 18 bases between. CDR3 DNA: TGTGCCAGCAGCATCCTCTCCGGGACAATAAACTATGGCTACACCTTC. The encoded protein is CASSILSGTINYGYTF.

This clonotype was detected ten times or more. This sequence joins TRBV29-1 and TRBJ2-1, with D possibly matching TRBD2 (6 bases). The germline V gene has CDR1 SQVTM and CDR2 ANQGSEA. V lost 0 bases and J lost 3, with 18 bases in between. The CDR3 runs 17 residues. The CDR3 protein is CSVEDRLDPPFYNEQFF. CDR3 sequence (DNA): TGCAGCGTTGAAGATAGACTAGACCCTCCGTTCTACAATGAGCAGTTCTTC.

This clonotype showed up just a few times. V and J are TRBV6-2 or TRBV6-3 and TRBJ2-7; perhaps TRBD2 as D (5 bases). The V gene lost 6 bases and the J gene lost 1 base, with 13 bases spanning the gap. Germline lookup yields CDR1 MNHEY and CDR2 SVGEGT. The CDR3 spans 14 residues. The CDR3 protein is CASSRSDFSYEQYF. In DNA form, the CDR3 reads TGTGCCAGCAGCCGCTCGGACTTTTCCTACGAGCAGTACTTC.

The CDR3 region is CASNWGAPNEQFF. The CDR3 DNA is TGTGCCAGCAACTGGGGGGCCCCCAATGAGCAGTTCTTC. The rearrangement uses TRBV6-1 and TRBJ2-1, with D perhaps matching TRBD1 or TRBD2 (6 bases each). The CDR3 has 13 residues. V was pared by 7 bases and J by 6 bases, with 13 bases between. The germline gives CDR1 MNHNS, CDR2 SASEGT.

The V gene is TRBV3-1, the J gene TRBJ1-6; D call uncertain. The CDR3 spans 15 residues. Germline-derived CDR1 and CDR2 are LGHDT and YNNKEL (reference sequence). The V and J ends lost 1 base and 5 bases respectively, with 9 bases between them. The CDR3 DNA reads TGTGCCAGCAGCCAAGTCAGGACGGATAATTCACCCCTCCACTTT. Encoded protein: CASSQVRTDNSPLHF.

V and J are TRBV21-1 and TRBJ2-2; the table's D call TRBD2 went unverified against the DNA. TRBV21-1 is termed a pseudogene. CDR3 length: 15 residues. CDR3 amino acids: CASSKAGQLDGELFF. The CDR3 nucleotides read TGTGCCAGCAGCAAAGCAGGGCAGTTGGACGGGGAGCTGTTTTTT.

This clonotype was observed many times. This chain connects TRBV13 to TRBJ1-5, with 9 positions matching TRBD1. With V trimmed by 0 bases and J by 0 bases, 3 bases remained unmatched. The CDR3 contains 17 residues. CDR1 is PRHDT and CDR2 is FYEKMQ in the germline V gene (reference sequence). The CDR3 DNA sequence: TGTGCCAGCAGCTTAGGTGCGGGACAGGGTAGCAATCAGCCCCAGCATTTT. This gives the protein CASSLGAGQGSNQPQHF. The full variable domain, completed using reference TRBV13 and TRBJ1-5, is AAGVIQSPRHLIKEKRETATLKCYPIPRHDTVYWYQQGPGQDPQFLISFYEKMQSDKGSIPDRFSAQQFSDYHSELNMSSLELGDSALYFCASSLGAGQGSNQPQHFGDGTRLSIL.

This clonotype occurred a few times. The chain uses TRBV10-3 and TRBJ2-7; 7 bases are a match to TRBD1. The CDR3 is 14 residues long. The junction had 6 bases not matched to a gene; V was cut back by 6 bases and J by 1 base. The germline gives CDR1 ENHRY, CDR2 SYGVKD. The CDR3 region is CAIRPGTASYEQYF. CDR3 DNA sequence: TGTGCCATCAGACCCGGGACAGCATCCTACGAGCAGTACTTC.

This clonotype was detected ten times or more. The chain recombines TRBV12-3 or TRBV12-4 with TRBJ2-4; 8 nucleotides match TRBD1. With 5 bases clipped from V and 4 bases from J, the junction kept 4 bases outside the gene matches. The CDR3 consists of 14 residues. As DNA, the CDR3 is TGTGCCAGCAGTCACCGACAGGGGAAAAACATTCAGTACTTC. Translated: CASSHRQGKNIQYF.

V and J are TRBV6-5 and TRBJ2-1, with TRBD1 matching over 8 bases. J was trimmed by 5 bases and V by 0 bases; bases with no gene match: 6. Germline lookup yields CDR1 MNHEY and CDR2 SVGAGI. The CDR3 covers 16 residues. The CDR3 bases are TGTGCCAGCAGTTACTCTCCAGGGGGCGCGGACAATGAGCAGTTCTTC. It codes for CASSYSPGGADNEQFF.

The table lists this clonotype with a few counts. The chain joins TRBV6-1 to TRBJ2-3; unclear D gene. Trimming cost V 3 bases and J 4 bases, with 11 bases left between them. CDR3 length equals 14 residues. Germline assignment: CDR1 MNHNS and CDR2 SASEGT. CDR3 sequence: CASSDRVGSDTQYF. The CDR3 DNA is TGTGCCAGCAGTGATAGGGTAGGGTCAGATACGCAGTATTTT.

The table lists this clonotype with a few counts. V usage is TRBV10-2 and J usage is TRBJ2-7; 7 bases agree with TRBD2. Trimming at V came to 3 bases and at J to 7 bases, leaving 3 bases not matched to a gene. Per germline, CDR1 WSHSY and CDR2 SAAADI. The CDR3 is made up of 12 amino acids. Written as DNA, the CDR3 is TGCGCCAGCAGTGATCGAGCGGGGGAGCAGTACGTC. Residues: CASSDRAGEQYV.

This clonotype was observed many times. This chain links TRBV12-3 or TRBV12-4 with TRBJ1-5; no reliable D call. The CDR3 runs to 15 residues. Trimming removed 2 bases from V and 6 bases from J, with 14 bases in between. In DNA, the CDR3 is TGTGCCAGCAGTTTAATGTATAGGAGTGGTCAGCCCCAGCATTTT. As protein: CASSLMYRSGQPQHF.

This clonotype was found a few times. The V call is TRBV3-1, the J call TRBJ2-7; TRBD2 aligns across 10 bases. Losses at the gene ends were 0 bases for V and 4 bases for J; bases not matched to a gene: 3. The CDR3 runs to 15 residues. Germline assignment: CDR1 LGHDT and CDR2 YNNKEL (reference sequence). The DNA of the CDR3 is TGTGCCAGCAGCCAAGATCTAGCGGGAGAATACGAGCAGTACTTC. Translating it yields CASSQDLAGEYEQYF.